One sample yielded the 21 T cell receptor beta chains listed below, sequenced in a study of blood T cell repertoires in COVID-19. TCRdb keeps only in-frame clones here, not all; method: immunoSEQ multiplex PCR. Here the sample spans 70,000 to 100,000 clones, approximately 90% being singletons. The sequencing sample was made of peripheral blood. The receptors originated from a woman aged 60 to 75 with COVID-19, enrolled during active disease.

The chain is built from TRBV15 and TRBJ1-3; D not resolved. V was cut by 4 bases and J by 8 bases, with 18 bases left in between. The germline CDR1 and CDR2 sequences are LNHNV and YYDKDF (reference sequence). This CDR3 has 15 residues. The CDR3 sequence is CATSKARLRVDTIYF. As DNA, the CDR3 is TGTGCCACCAGCAAAGCCCGGTTGAGGGTTGACACCATATATTTT.

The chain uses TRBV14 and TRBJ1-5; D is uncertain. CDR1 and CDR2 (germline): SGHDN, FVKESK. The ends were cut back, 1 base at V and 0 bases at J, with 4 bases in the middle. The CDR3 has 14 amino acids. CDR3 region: CASSQAGSNQPQHF. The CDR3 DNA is TGTGCCAGCAGCCAAGCGGGTAGCAATCAGCCCCAGCATTTT.

Here the CDR3 DNA reads TGTGCCTGTCGGACTAGCGGGGGGACAGATACGCAGTATTTT. This codes for CACRTSGGTDTQYF. The V and J genes are TRBV2 and TRBJ2-3; 14 bases line up with TRBD2. Per the germline V gene, CDR1 is SNHLY and CDR2 is FYNNEI. The CDR3 runs to 14 residues. With 11 bases clipped from V and 3 bases from J, the junction kept 4 bases outside the gene matches.

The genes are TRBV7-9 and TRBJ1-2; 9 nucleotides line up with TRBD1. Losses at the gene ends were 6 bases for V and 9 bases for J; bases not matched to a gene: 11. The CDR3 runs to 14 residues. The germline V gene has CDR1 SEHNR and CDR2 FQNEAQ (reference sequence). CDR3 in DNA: TGTGCCAGCAGACCACCGGGACAGGGCTCAAGCTACACCTTC. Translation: CASRPPGQGSSYTF.

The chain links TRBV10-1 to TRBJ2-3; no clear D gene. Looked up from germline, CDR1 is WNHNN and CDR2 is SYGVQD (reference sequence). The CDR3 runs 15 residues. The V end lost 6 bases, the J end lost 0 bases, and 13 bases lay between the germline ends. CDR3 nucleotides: TGCGCCAGCAGCTGCACTGATGCTAGCACAGATACGCAGTATTTT. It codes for CASSCTDASTDTQYF.

This CDR3 reads CAWSRDRGPHEQYF. For the CDR3, the DNA is TGTGCCTGGAGCCGGGACAGGGGACCCCACGAGCAGTACTTC. The chain combines TRBV30 with TRBJ2-7, with 10 bases that match TRBD1. The CDR3 consists of 14 residues. The germline V gene has CDR1 GTSNPN and CDR2 SVGIG (reference sequence). V was pared by 3 bases and J by 5 bases, with 7 bases of the junction left unmatched.

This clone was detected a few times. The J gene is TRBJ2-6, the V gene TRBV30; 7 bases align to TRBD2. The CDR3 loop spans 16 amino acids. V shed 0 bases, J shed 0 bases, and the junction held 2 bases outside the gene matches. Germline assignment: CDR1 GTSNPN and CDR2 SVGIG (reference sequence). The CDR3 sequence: CAWSVWGGSGANVLTF. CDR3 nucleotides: TGTGCCTGGAGTGTATGGGGGGGCTCTGGGGCCAACGTCCTGACTTTC. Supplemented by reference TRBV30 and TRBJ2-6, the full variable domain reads SQTIHQWPATLVQPVGSPLSLECTVEGTSNPNLYWYRQAAGRGLQLLFYSVGIGQISSEVPQNLSASRPQDRQFILSSKKLLLSDSGFYLCAWSVWGGSGANVLTFGAGSRLTVL.

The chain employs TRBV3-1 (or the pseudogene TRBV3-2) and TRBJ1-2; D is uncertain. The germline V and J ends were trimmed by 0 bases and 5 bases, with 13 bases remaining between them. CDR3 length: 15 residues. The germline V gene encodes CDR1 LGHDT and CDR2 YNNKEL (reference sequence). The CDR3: CASSQEAGAAYGYTF. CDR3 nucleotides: TGTGCCAGCAGCCAAGAGGCGGGTGCAGCTTATGGCTACACCTTC.

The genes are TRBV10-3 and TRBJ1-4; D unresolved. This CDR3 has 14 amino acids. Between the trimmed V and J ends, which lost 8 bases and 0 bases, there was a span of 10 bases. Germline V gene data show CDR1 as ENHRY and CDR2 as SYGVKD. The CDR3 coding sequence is TGTGCCATCGCGGCGGATACAACTAATGAAAAACTGTTTTTT. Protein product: CAIAADTTNEKLFF.

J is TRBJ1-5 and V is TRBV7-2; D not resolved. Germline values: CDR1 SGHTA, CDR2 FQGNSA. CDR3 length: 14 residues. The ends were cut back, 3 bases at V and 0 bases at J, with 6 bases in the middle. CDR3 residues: CASSFTDSNQPQHF. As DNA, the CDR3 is TGTGCCAGCAGCTTTACAGATAGCAATCAGCCCCAGCATTTT.

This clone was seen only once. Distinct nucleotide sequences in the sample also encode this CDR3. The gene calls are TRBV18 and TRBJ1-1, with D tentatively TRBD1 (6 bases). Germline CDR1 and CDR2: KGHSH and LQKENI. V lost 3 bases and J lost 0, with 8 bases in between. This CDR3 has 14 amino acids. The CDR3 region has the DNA TGTGCCAGCTCACCGGGACACCTGAACACTGAAGCTTTCTTT. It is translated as CASSPGHLNTEAFF.

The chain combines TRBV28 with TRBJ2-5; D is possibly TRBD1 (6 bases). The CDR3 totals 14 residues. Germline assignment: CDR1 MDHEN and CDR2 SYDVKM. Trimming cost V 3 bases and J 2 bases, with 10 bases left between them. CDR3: CASSLVDRQETQYF. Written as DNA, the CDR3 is TGTGCCAGCAGTTTGGTGGACAGACAAGAGACCCAGTACTTC.

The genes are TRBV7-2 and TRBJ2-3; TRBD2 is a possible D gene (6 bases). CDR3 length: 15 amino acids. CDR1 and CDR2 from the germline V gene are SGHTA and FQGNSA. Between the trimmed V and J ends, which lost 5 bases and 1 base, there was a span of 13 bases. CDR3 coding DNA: TGTGCCAGCAGCCCGGGACTCGGCGGCACAGATACGCAGTATTTT. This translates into CASSPGLGGTDTQYF.

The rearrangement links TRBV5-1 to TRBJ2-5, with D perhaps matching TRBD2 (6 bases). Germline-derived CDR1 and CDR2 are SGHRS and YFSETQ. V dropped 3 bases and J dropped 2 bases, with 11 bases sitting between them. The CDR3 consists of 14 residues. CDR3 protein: CASSSLLAQETQYF. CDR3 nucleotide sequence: TGCGCCAGCAGCTCCCTACTAGCACAAGAGACCCAGTACTTC. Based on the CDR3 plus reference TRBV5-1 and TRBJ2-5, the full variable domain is KAGVTQTPRYLIKTRGQQVTLSCSPISGHRSVSWYQQTPGQGLQFLFEYFSETQRNKGNFPGRFSGRQFSNSRSEMNVSTLELGDSALYLCASSSLLAQETQYFGPGTRLLVL.

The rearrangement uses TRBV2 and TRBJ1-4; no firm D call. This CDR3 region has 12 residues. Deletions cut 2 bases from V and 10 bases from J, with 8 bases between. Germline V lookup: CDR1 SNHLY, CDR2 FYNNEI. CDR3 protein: CASSESGGKLFF. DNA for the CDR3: TGTGCCAGCAGTGAATCGGGTGGAAAACTGTTTTTT.

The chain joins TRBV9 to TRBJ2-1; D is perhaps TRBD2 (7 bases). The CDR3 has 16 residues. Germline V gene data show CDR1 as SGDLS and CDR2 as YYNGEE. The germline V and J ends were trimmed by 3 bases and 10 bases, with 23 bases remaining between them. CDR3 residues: CASSASSWGRGGEQFF. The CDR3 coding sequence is TGTGCCAGCAGCGCCTCATCGTGGGGGCGCGGGGGAGAGCAGTTCTTC.

CDR3 residues: CASSLSPQGGEKLFF. In nucleotides, the CDR3 is TGCGCCAGCAGCTTGTCGCCCCAGGGAGGAGAAAAACTGTTTTTT. This chain joins TRBV5-1 and TRBJ1-4, with a possible D match to TRBD1 (5 bases). V was cut by 1 base and J by 8 bases, with 15 bases left in between. Germline CDR1 is SGHRS and CDR2 is YFSETQ. The CDR3 is made up of 15 amino acids.

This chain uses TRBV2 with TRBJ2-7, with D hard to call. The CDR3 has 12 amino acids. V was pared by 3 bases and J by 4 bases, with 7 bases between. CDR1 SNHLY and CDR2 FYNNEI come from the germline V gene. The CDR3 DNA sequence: TGTGCCAGCAGTGATCGCGTTTACGAGCAGTACTTC. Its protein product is CASSDRVYEQYF.

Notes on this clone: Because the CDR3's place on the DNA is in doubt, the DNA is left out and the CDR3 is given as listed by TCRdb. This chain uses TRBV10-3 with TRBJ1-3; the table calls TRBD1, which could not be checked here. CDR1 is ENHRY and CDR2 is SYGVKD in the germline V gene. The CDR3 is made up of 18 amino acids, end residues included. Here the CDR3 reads CAISEFGPGRGSGNTIYF.

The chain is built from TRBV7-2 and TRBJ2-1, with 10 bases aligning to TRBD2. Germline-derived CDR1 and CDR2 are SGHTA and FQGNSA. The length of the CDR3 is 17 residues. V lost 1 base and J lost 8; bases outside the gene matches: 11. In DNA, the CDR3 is TGTGCCAGCAGCTTAGGTCCCTCTAGCGGGGGCAACTATGAGCAGTTCTTC. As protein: CASSLGPSSGGNYEQFF. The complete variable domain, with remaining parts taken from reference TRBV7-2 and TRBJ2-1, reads GAGVSQSPSNKVTEKGKDVELRCDPISGHTALYWYRQSLGQGLEFLIYFQGNSAPDKSGLPSDRFSAERTGGSVSTLTIQRTQQEDSAVYLCASSLGPSSGGNYEQFFGPGTRLTVL.

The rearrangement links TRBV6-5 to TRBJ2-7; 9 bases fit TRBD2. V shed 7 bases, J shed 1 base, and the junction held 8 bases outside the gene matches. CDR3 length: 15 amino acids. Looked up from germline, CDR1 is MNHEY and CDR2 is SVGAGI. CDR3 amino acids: CASNPASGESYEQYF. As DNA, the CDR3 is TGTGCCAGCAACCCGGCTAGCGGGGAATCCTACGAGCAGTACTTC.